Following are 10 T cell receptor beta chains from one sample sequenced in a study of blood T cell dynamics during melanoma immunotherapy (TCRdb year 2020). Taken with the paper, the label for time point translates to: pre-treatment baseline. Library preparation was by the immunoSEQ multiplex PCR assay. TCRdb re-hosts the immuneACCESS table, in-frame sequences only. Its copies lack some clones; in the studies checked, an unresolved V gene accounts for under half of them, and the cause for the rest is not known. Counted in this sample were more than 10,000 clones; about 86% of them appeared once. The ten biggest clones cover just under 4.5% of the sample. The sequencing here drew on blood, taken from a patient treated with checkpoint blockade. These receptor sequences come from a human donor with melanoma.

This clone was observed a handful of times. This chain connects TRBV4-1 to TRBJ1-1; D remains unclear. The CDR3 covers 17 residues. V shed 3 bases and J shed 0 bases, with 17 bases lying between them. CDR1 and CDR2 from the germline V gene are MGHRA and YSYEKL. As DNA, the CDR3 is TGCGCCAGCAGCCAGAGGACGTTAGGGAGCATGAACACTGAAGCTTTCTTT. Encoded protein: CASSQRTLGSMNTEAFF.

The chain carries TRBV6-6 and TRBJ1-5, with D perhaps matching TRBD1 (5 bases). The length of the CDR3 is 14 residues. V shed 0 bases and J shed 5 bases, with 8 bases lying between them. CDR1 and CDR2 (germline): MNHNY, SVGAGI (reference sequence). The CDR3 DNA sequence: TGTGCCAGCAGTTACTCCCAGGGAGATCAGCCCCAGCATTTT. This sequence encodes CASSYSQGDQPQHF.

This chain joins TRBV29-1 and TRBJ1-1, with TRBD1 identical over 9 bases. CDR3 length: 14 residues. Germline values: CDR1 SQVTM, CDR2 ANQGSEA. Trimming cost V 1 base and J 10 bases; bases outside gene matches: 10. CDR3 DNA sequence: TGCAGCGTTGAAGTCTCCGGGACAGGGTTTGGAGCTTTCTTT. The encoded protein is CSVEVSGTGFGAFF.

This chain joins TRBV7-9 and TRBJ2-1; D may be TRBD2 (6 bases). V was cut by 7 bases and J by 4 bases, with 14 bases left in between. The germline V gene encodes CDR1 SEHNR and CDR2 FQNEAQ (reference sequence). The CDR3 has 14 residues. CDR3 in DNA: TGTGCCAGCAATAAGGCGGGGAGTTACAATGAGCAGTTCTTC. Translated, it gives CASNKAGSYNEQFF.

The rearrangement joins TRBV6-1 to TRBJ2-7; 8 bases are a match to TRBD1. V gave up 9 bases and J gave up 2 bases; unmatched junction bases: 6. The CDR3 is 13 amino acids. Per the germline V gene, CDR1 is MNHNS and CDR2 is SASEGT. The CDR3 loop is CASETGVTYEQYF. CDR3 coding DNA: TGTGCCAGTGAGACAGGGGTGACCTACGAGCAGTACTTC.

This chain's CDR3 is CASSPRADLKSSYNEQFF. The CDR3 DNA reads TGTGCCAGCAGCCCCAGGGCCGACTTGAAGAGCTCCTACAATGAGCAGTTCTTC. The genes are TRBV7-3 and TRBJ2-1, with a weak D call TRBD1 (5 bases). Germline assignment: CDR1 SGHTA and CDR2 FQGTGA. The CDR3 extends over 18 amino acids. The ends were cut back, 5 bases at V and 0 bases at J, with 20 bases in the middle. The whole variable domain, filled in from reference TRBV7-3 and TRBJ2-1, reads GAGVSQTPSNKVTEKGKYVELRCDPISGHTALYWYRQSLGQGPEFLIYFQGTGAADDSGLPNDRFFAVRPEGSVSTLKIQRTERGDSAVYLCASSPRADLKSSYNEQFFGPGTRLTVL.

The rearrangement joins TRBV21-1 to TRBJ2-4; the table calls TRBD1, which could not be checked here. TRBV21-1 is designated a pseudogene. The CDR3 is made up of 15 amino acids. CDR3 in DNA: TGTGCCAGCAGCAAAGACGGACAGGGACGAAACATTCAGTACTTC. This translates into CASSKDGQGRNIQYF.

The rearrangement links TRBV2 to TRBJ2-3; tentatively, D is TRBD2 (5 bases). The CDR3 consists of 13 residues. V gave up 2 bases and J gave up 4 bases, with 7 bases separating them. Germline V gives CDR1 SNHLY, CDR2 FYNNEI. The CDR3 DNA reads as TGTGCCAGCAGTGAAATCGGGGCAGATACGCAGTATTTT. It is translated as CASSEIGADTQYF.

This clone was recorded a few times. The chain links TRBV7-9 to TRBJ1-2; tentatively, D is TRBD1 (6 bases). The CDR3 runs to 16 residues. The germline V gene has CDR1 SEHNR and CDR2 FQNEAQ (reference sequence). V was cut by 2 bases and J by 5 bases, with 18 bases left in between. The CDR3 loop is CASSLIPRGLAYGYTF. CDR3 DNA: TGTGCCAGCAGCTTAATCCCTCGGGGGCTAGCTTATGGCTACACCTTC.

The J gene is TRBJ2-7, the V gene TRBV6-6; 11 bases align to TRBD1. The CDR3 totals 15 residues. The V gene end was trimmed by 5 bases and the J gene end by 5 bases; junction bases not matched to a gene: 8. Germline CDR1 and CDR2: MNHNY and SVGAGI (reference sequence). The chain's CDR3 is CASSNPGTGGNEQYF. CDR3 in DNA: TGTGCCAGCAGTAACCCCGGGACAGGGGGAAACGAGCAGTACTTC.